This paragraph reports one T cell receptor beta chain. This specimen belongs to a study of T cell changes during pregnancy in multiple sclerosis. The CDR3 totals 15 residues. Trimming removed 7 bases from V and 5 bases from J, with 20 bases in between. Germline V gives CDR1 MGHRA, CDR2 YSYEKL. Sequenced by immunoSEQ multiplex PCR; TCRdb stores in-frame clones only, minus some. The sample has around 56,000 clones, roughly 94% seen once. The receptor comes from a female donor with multiple sclerosis, enrolled in a pregnancy study. Source: CD8+ T cells from peripheral blood mononuclear cells, taken after pregnancy. The rearrangement joins TRBV4-1 to TRBJ2-5; no definite D call. CDR3 sequence: CASTKMIVPQETQYF. In DNA, the CDR3 is TGCGCCAGCACCAAGATGATAGTCCCACAGGAGACCCAGTACTTC.